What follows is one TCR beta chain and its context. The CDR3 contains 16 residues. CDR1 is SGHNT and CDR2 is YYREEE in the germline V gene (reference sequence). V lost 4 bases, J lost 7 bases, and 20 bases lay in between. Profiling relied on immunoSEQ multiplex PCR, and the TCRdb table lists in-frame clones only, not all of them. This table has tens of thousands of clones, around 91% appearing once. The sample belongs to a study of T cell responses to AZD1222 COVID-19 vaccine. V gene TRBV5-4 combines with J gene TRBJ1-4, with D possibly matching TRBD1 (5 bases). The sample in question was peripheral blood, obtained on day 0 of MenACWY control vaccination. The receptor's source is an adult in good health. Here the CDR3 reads CASSPSGGSSGEKLFF. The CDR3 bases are TGTGCCAGCAGCCCATCGGGGGGGTCGAGTGGTGAAAAACTGTTTTTT.